These 17 T cell receptor beta chains were sequenced from one sample in a study of blood T cells in healthy people across ages. For the second PCR, which ran for 7 to 11 cycles, a sample-barcoded 5' primer and a J-beta primer mix were used. TCRdb called the 5' RACE reads again in MiXCR, with one record for every CDR3 protein. The sample holds over a million distinct CDR3 sequences, 40% to 55% seen once. The sequenced sample was blood. Source of these receptors: a woman in her sixties in good health.

J is TRBJ2-2 and V is TRBV10-3, with D perhaps TRBD1 (6 bases). Trimming left V 0 bases short and J 2 bases short, with 10 bases between. The CDR3 is made up of 16 amino acids. Germline-derived CDR1 and CDR2 are ENHRY and SYGVKD. The CDR3 spells CAISESPDSNTGELFF. DNA of the CDR3: TGTGCCATCAGTGAGTCCCCGGACAGCAACACCGGGGAGCTGTTTTTT.

The genes are TRBV11-3 and TRBJ2-1, with 13 bases lining up with TRBD2. The trim removed 5 bases at V and 0 bases at J, leaving 7 bases unmatched. The CDR3 is made up of 18 amino acids. Germline CDR1 SGHNT, CDR2 YENEEA. CDR3 loop: CASSPGLAGSSSYNEQFF. DNA for the CDR3: TGTGCCAGCAGCCCGGGACTAGCGGGGTCCAGCTCCTACAATGAGCAGTTCTTC.

This clonotype appeared a few times. The chain employs TRBV11-2 and TRBJ2-6; no clear D gene. Trimming cost V 2 bases and J 1 base, with 12 bases left between them. Germline CDR1 SGHAT, CDR2 FQNNGV. The CDR3 contains 17 residues. CDR3 DNA sequence: TGTGCCAGCAGCTTAAGGTCCCGAGGATCTGGGGCCAACGTCCTGACTTTC. This sequence encodes CASSLRSRGSGANVLTF.

The gene calls are TRBV20-1 and TRBJ2-5, with D possibly being TRBD2 (6 bases). The V and J ends lost 2 bases and 4 bases respectively, with 23 bases between them. The germline V gene has CDR1 DFQATT and CDR2 SNEGSKA (reference sequence). The CDR3 has 17 amino acids. The CDR3 reads CSARTGDRKTGLETQYF. Written as DNA, the CDR3 is TGCAGTGCTAGAACGGGGGACCGCAAGACCGGGCTAGAGACCCAGTACTTC.

In this sample, this clonotype turned up a few times. The rearrangement joins TRBV21-1 to TRBJ2-5; TRBD2 was called by the table and not checked on the DNA. TRBV21-1 corresponds to a pseudogene. The CDR3 runs to 18 residues. The CDR3 nucleotides read TGTGCCAGCAGCACCCAAGGGTACCAGGCCCTAATCGGAGAGACCCAGTACTTC. Residues: CASSTQGYQALIGETQYF.

This clonotype was found a few times. The J gene is TRBJ2-1, the V gene TRBV20-1, with D perhaps matching TRBD1 (6 bases). V was clipped by 1 base and J by 1 base, with 14 bases between them. The CDR3 has 16 residues. Germline-derived CDR1 and CDR2 are DFQATT and SNEGSKA (reference sequence). The DNA of the CDR3 is TGCAGTGCTAGAGTTCGGCAGGGGCTATCCTACAATGAGCAGTTCTTC. This encodes CSARVRQGLSYNEQFF.

The chain carries TRBV20-1 and TRBJ2-1; TRBD2 matches 8 bases. The CDR3 extends over 16 amino acids. CDR1 is DFQATT and CDR2 is SNEGSKA in the germline V gene (reference sequence). V trimming: 4 bases; J trimming: 4 bases; junction bases outside the gene matches: 12. The CDR3 region has the DNA TGCAGTGCTACCGGGGGGGCCCCAGAGGTTTACAATGAGCAGTTCTTC. Translated, it gives CSATGGAPEVYNEQFF.

The V gene is TRBV24-1, the J gene TRBJ2-7, with D tentatively TRBD1 (5 bases). Germline values: CDR1 KGHDR, CDR2 SFDVKD. Trimming shortened V by 2 bases and J by 2 bases, and 15 bases separated the two germline ends. The CDR3 is 16 residues long. CDR3 coding DNA: TGTGCCACCAGTGATTCGAGGACACCAATCCCCTACGAGCAGTACTTC. This sequence encodes CATSDSRTPIPYEQYF.

This clonotype appeared once. This could be a read error, since a much larger clone is one nucleotide away. The chain has TRBV5-1 and TRBJ2-1, with TRBD2 identical over 9 bases. TRBJ2-7 matches the DNA end more closely, so the J call is doubtful. Germline assignment: CDR1 SGHRS and CDR2 YFSETQ. There are 15 residues in the CDR3. The CDR3 nucleotides read TGCGCCAGCAGCATGACTAGCGGCTCCTACAATGAGCAGTACTTC. This gives the protein CASSMTSGSYNEQYF.

This clonotype was seen only a few times. The chain employs TRBV5-6 and TRBJ2-7; D call uncertain. The germline gives CDR1 SGHDT, CDR2 YYEEEE. Trimming pared 0 bases from V and 5 bases from J, leaving 12 bases between. The CDR3 is 14 residues long. For the CDR3, the DNA is TGTGCCAGCAGCTTGGTTTCCCCAACTAACGAGCAGTACTTC. This gives the protein CASSLVSPTNEQYF.

This clonotype was seen repeatedly, ten times or more. The rearrangement links TRBV9 to TRBJ2-5; no reliable D call. The CDR3 sequence is 12 residues long. Between the trimmed V and J ends, which lost 0 bases and 5 bases, there was a span of 5 bases. The germline V gene has CDR1 SGDLS and CDR2 YYNGEE. The CDR3: CASSVEGETQYF. The CDR3, as DNA: TGTGCCAGCAGCGTAGAGGGTGAGACCCAGTACTTC.

Notes on this clonotype: This may be a read error: a much more frequent sequence differs by one nucleotide. V gene TRBV2 combines with J gene TRBJ2-1; the match to TRBD2 covers 13 bases. This CDR3 spans 16 amino acids. The germline V gene has CDR1 SNHLY and CDR2 FYNNEI. The DNA for the CDR3 is TGTGCCAGCAGTGCCGGGACTAGCGGGACCTACGATGAGCAGTTCTTC. It is translated as CASSAGTSGTYDEQFF.

This clonotype was seen only a few times. The rearrangement links TRBV18 to TRBJ2-1; D call uncertain. The V gene's germline CDR1 is KGHSH and CDR2 LQKENI. V dropped 0 bases and J dropped 6 bases, with 6 bases sitting between them. This CDR3 has 13 amino acids. The CDR3 region is CASSPPGLNEQFF. CDR3 coding DNA: TGTGCCAGCTCACCACCCGGGCTCAATGAGCAGTTCTTC.

The genes are TRBV28 and TRBJ1-2; TRBD1 agrees at 8 bases. This CDR3 comprises 14 residues. The junction had 4 bases not matched to a gene; V was cut back by 5 bases and J by 2 bases. Germline V CDR1 and CDR2: MDHEN, SYDVKM. The CDR3 nucleotides are TGTGCCAGCAGTCACCAGGGGGCGAACTATGGCTACACCTTC. Protein product: CASSHQGANYGYTF.

V and J are TRBV6-4 and TRBJ1-1; D gene uncertain. Germline-derived CDR1 and CDR2 are MRHNA and SNTAGT. V lost 7 bases to trimming and J lost 1 base, with 13 bases between them. This CDR3 is built from 14 residues. The CDR3 region is CASKLDKGNTEAFF. The CDR3 nucleotides are TGTGCCAGCAAACTTGACAAAGGGAACACTGAAGCTTTCTTT.

This clonotype was detected a few times. The genes are TRBV6-5 and TRBJ1-5; D remains ambiguous. Trimming shortened V by 5 bases and J by 5 bases, and 10 bases separated the two germline ends. Germline CDR1 MNHEY, CDR2 SVGAGI. This CDR3 spans 13 amino acids. CDR3 protein: CASSRAGDQPQHF. The CDR3 DNA reads TGTGCCAGCAGTCGGGCCGGGGATCAGCCCCAGCATTTT.

J is TRBJ2-3 and V is TRBV7-2; 10 nucleotides line up with TRBD2. This CDR3 region has 16 residues. V lost 4 bases, J lost 2 bases, and 6 bases stayed unmatched. CDR1 is SGHTA and CDR2 is FQGNSA in the germline V gene. The CDR3 region has the DNA TGTGCCAGCAGCTATCAGAGCGGGAGGGCCACAGATACGCAGTATTTT. It specifies CASSYQSGRATDTQYF.